The 30 T cell receptor beta chains listed next were all sequenced from one sample in a study of cytomegalovirus exposure and HLA in healthy donors. Use of 60 Vbeta and 13 Jbeta primers characterized the PCR. The protocol was immunoSEQ multiplex PCR, while the TCRdb copy is restricted to in-frame clones and leaves out a portion. The sample carries under 200,000 clones, 84% recorded once. The specimen was PBMCs. Source of these receptors: a woman in her forties or fifties in good health and CMV-seropositive.

In its sample, this clone was seen a few times. The chain has TRBV5-1 and TRBJ2-3, with 8 bases identical to TRBD2. The V segment lost 4 bases and the J segment 1 base; nucleotides outside the gene matches: 8. CDR3 size: 16 residues. Germline assignment: CDR1 SGHRS and CDR2 YFSETQ. Here the CDR3 DNA reads TGCGCCAGCAGCCCGGGGGGGGGCCGGGGCACAGATACGCAGTATTTT. Translation: CASSPGGGRGTDTQYF.

The chain links TRBV6-1 to TRBJ2-7; 13 bases map to TRBD2. The CDR3 is 14 amino acids. Losses at the gene ends were 5 bases for V and 6 bases for J; bases not matched to a gene: 4. CDR1 is MNHNS, CDR2 SASEGT, per germline. The CDR3 sequence: CASSRTSGGGEQYF. CDR3 bases: TGTGCCAGCAGTAGGACTAGCGGGGGAGGCGAGCAGTACTTC.

The chain has TRBV11-2 and TRBJ2-5; D is undetermined. The V end lost 1 base, the J end lost 5 bases, and 14 bases lay between the germline ends. The CDR3 sequence is 15 residues long. The germline CDR1 and CDR2 sequences are SGHAT and FQNNGV. CDR3 DNA sequence: TGTGCCAGCAGCTTAGGGGCAGGCTATAGTGAGACCCAGTACTTC. Amino acid sequence: CASSLGAGYSETQYF.

This clone is a singleton in its sample. Relative to the germline gene, one junction end is altered; a read error may explain this. The chain employs TRBV7-7 and TRBJ2-3; D is possibly TRBD1 (7 bases). The CDR3 contains 15 residues. Germline CDR1 reads SSHAT; CDR2 reads FNYEAQ (reference sequence). The CDR3 bases are TGTGCTAGCAGCCCCCAGGGGGGCTCAACAGATACGCAGTATTTT. Its translation: CASSPQGGSTDTQYF.

This clone appeared a single time. The chain is built from TRBV7-8 and TRBJ2-5; 15 bases line up with TRBD2. Germline V gene lookup returns CDR1 SGHVS and CDR2 FQNEAQ. CDR3 length: 19 amino acids. With V trimmed by 6 bases and J by 5 bases, 16 bases remained unmatched. CDR3 protein: CASRRIRTSGGAGQETQYF. In nucleotides, the CDR3 is TGTGCCAGCAGACGAATTAGGACTAGCGGGGGGGCGGGTCAGGAGACCCAGTACTTC.

The sample holds one count of this clone. The V and J genes are TRBV27 and TRBJ1-5, with D uncertain. With 3 bases removed from V and 5 bases from J, the gap between germline ends came to 8 bases. Germline V gene data show CDR1 as MNHEY and CDR2 as SMNVEV (reference sequence). CDR3 length: 13 residues. CDR3 coding DNA: TGTGCCAGCAGTTTTAAGCCTTATCAGCCCCAGCATTTT. The encoded protein is CASSFKPYQPQHF.

The CDR3 reads CASEGGSYNSPLHF. The DNA for the CDR3 is TGTGCCAGCGAGGGGGGGTCCTATAATTCACCCCTCCACTTT. The V gene is TRBV28, the J gene TRBJ1-6; maybe TRBD1 (6 bases). This CDR3 contains 14 residues. Germline assignment: CDR1 MDHEN and CDR2 SYDVKM. The V gene lost 8 bases and the J gene lost 1 base, with 9 bases spanning the gap.

A note on this clone: Other DNA sequences in this specimen translate into the identical CDR3. This chain connects TRBV6-5 to TRBJ1-1; 9 positions agree with TRBD1. Germline CDR1 reads MNHEY; CDR2 reads SVGAGI. Trimming cost V 5 bases and J 5 bases; bases outside gene matches: 3. The CDR3 runs 13 residues. CDR3 coding DNA: TGTGCCAGCAGTCGGACAGGGGTAACTGAAGCTTTCTTT. Its translation is CASSRTGVTEAFF.

The rearrangement joins TRBV18 to TRBJ1-3, with D maybe TRBD1 (5 bases). CDR1 is KGHSH and CDR2 is LQKENI in the germline V gene. Trimming left V 6 bases short and J 3 bases short, with 12 bases between. The CDR3 consists of 14 residues. CDR3 sequence reads: CASSLREVGNTIYF. In DNA form, the CDR3 reads TGTGCCAGCTCTCTCAGGGAGGTTGGAAACACCATATATTTT.

The chain is built from TRBV5-1 and TRBJ1-2; tentative D call: TRBD1 (6 bases). The CDR3 spans 17 residues. V was cut by 4 bases and J by 4 bases, with 23 bases left in between. Per the germline V gene, CDR1 is SGHRS and CDR2 is YFSETQ. The CDR3, as DNA: TGCGCCAGCAGCCGCGAAGGTACAGGGAAGGGGTCCTATGGCTACACCTTC. Amino acid sequence: CASSREGTGKGSYGYTF.

As regards this clone: Different DNA sequences within this sample yield the same CDR3. This sequence joins TRBV7-6 and TRBJ2-1; maybe TRBD1 (5 bases). Germline V gene sequence: CDR1 SGHVS, CDR2 FNYEAQ. The CDR3 is made up of 15 amino acids. The ends were cut back, 5 bases at V and 5 bases at J, with 16 bases in the middle. The CDR3 DNA sequence: TGTGCCAGCAGCCCTACGGACAACCCGAACAATGAGCAGTTCTTC. Translation gives CASSPTDNPNNEQFF.

This clone is a singleton in its sample. The chain joins TRBV7-3 to TRBJ2-2; TRBD1 matches at 8 bases. V was clipped by 5 bases and J by 4 bases; unmatched bases: 9. The germline gives CDR1 SGHTA, CDR2 FQGTGA. The CDR3 sequence is 16 residues long. The CDR3 coding sequence is TGTGCCAGCAGCCTACGGACAGGGAGTCTCACCGGGGAGCTGTTTTTT. Translation: CASSLRTGSLTGELFF.

This clone was detected a few times. CDR3 protein: CSVEGRGYEQFF. In DNA form, the CDR3 reads TGCAGCGTTGAGGGCAGGGGATATGAGCAGTTCTTC. The V gene is TRBV29-1, the J gene TRBJ2-1, with a possible D match to TRBD1 (6 bases). The V end lost 3 bases, the J end lost 8 bases, and 11 bases lay between the germline ends. The CDR3 runs 12 residues. Germline CDR1 SQVTM, CDR2 ANQGSEA.

This chain uses TRBV6-5 with TRBJ2-1; D might be TRBD1 (6 bases). Trimming cost V 3 bases and J 7 bases, with 16 bases left between them. Germline V gene sequence: CDR1 MNHEY, CDR2 SVGAGI. The CDR3 length is 15 residues. CDR3 loop: CASSYQGMVRNEQFF. The CDR3 bases are TGTGCCAGCAGTTATCAGGGGATGGTACGGAATGAGCAGTTCTTC.

In its sample, this clone was seen a few times. The V gene is TRBV6-4, the J gene TRBJ1-6; possibly TRBD1 for D (6 bases). The V gene's germline CDR1 is MRHNA and CDR2 SNTAGT. Trimming stripped 6 bases from V and 10 bases from J, with 13 bases between. This CDR3 comprises 13 residues. CDR3 in DNA: TGTGCCAGCAGGCAGGACAGTGGGTCACCCCTCCACTTT. This encodes CASRQDSGSPLHF.

The CDR3 coding sequence is TGTGCCAGCAGTTACGACTTCTACTCCTACGAGCAGTACTTC. Translating gives CASSYDFYSYEQYF. The chain has TRBV6-5 and TRBJ2-7; D remains ambiguous. CDR3 length: 14 residues. With 2 bases removed from V and 0 bases from J, the gap between germline ends came to 8 bases. Looked up from germline, CDR1 is MNHEY and CDR2 is SVGAGI.

V is TRBV11-2 and J is TRBJ1-1; no clear D gene. V gave up 0 bases and J gave up 1 base, with 6 bases separating them. The CDR3 is made up of 14 amino acids. CDR1 is SGHAT and CDR2 is FQNNGV in the germline V gene. The CDR3, as DNA: TGTGCCAGCAGCTTAGAGCTGAGGAACACTGAAGCTTTCTTT. Its protein product is CASSLELRNTEAFF.

The rearrangement links TRBV6-5 to TRBJ1-6, with D possibly being TRBD1 (5 bases). V was shortened by 7 bases and J by 4 bases, with 14 bases between the two germline ends. CDR3 length: 15 amino acids. The germline CDR1 and CDR2 sequences are MNHEY and SVGAGI. The CDR3 nucleotides read TGTGCCAGCACCCCCGGCGGGGGGTATAATTCACCCCTCCACTTT. As protein: CASTPGGGYNSPLHF.

This chain connects TRBV2 to TRBJ2-3, with a weak D call TRBD1 (6 bases). This CDR3 is 15 amino acids long. Germline V gives CDR1 SNHLY, CDR2 FYNNEI. V was shortened by 4 bases and J by 2 bases, with 13 bases between the two germline ends. CDR3 nucleotide sequence: TGTGCCAGCAGTGTGAGAAGGGGGAACACAGATACGCAGTATTTT. It yields the protein CASSVRRGNTDTQYF.

The rearrangement uses TRBV5-1 and TRBJ2-7; maybe TRBD2 (6 bases). Germline loops: CDR1 SGHRS, CDR2 YFSETQ. The CDR3 totals 13 residues. V shed 3 bases and J shed 1 base, with 8 bases lying between them. CDR3 bases: TGCGCCAGCAGCTCTGGGGGGTCCTACGAGCAGTACTTC. Translating gives CASSSGGSYEQYF.

The chain has TRBV4-1 and TRBJ1-2; D is uncertain. This CDR3 is 16 amino acids long. The V gene lost 0 bases and the J gene lost 4 bases, with 15 bases spanning the gap. The germline V gene has CDR1 MGHRA and CDR2 YSYEKL. CDR3 bases: TGCGCCAGCAGCCAAGATCCGGAACGGGGTCCCTATGGCTACACCTTC. Its protein product is CASSQDPERGPYGYTF.

V gene TRBV29-1 combines with J gene TRBJ1-2; a possible D gene is TRBD1 (5 bases). The CDR3 is 13 residues long. CDR1 is SQVTM, CDR2 ANQGSEA, per germline. V shed 7 bases and J shed 2 bases, with 14 bases lying between them. The CDR3, as DNA: TGCAGCGACCTGACAGAACCGAACTATGGCTACACCTTC. The encoded protein is CSDLTEPNYGYTF.

The V call is TRBV18, the J call TRBJ2-5, with a tentative D call TRBD1 (5 bases). The J call may not be correct, given that the DNA end is closer to TRBJ2-7. CDR3 length equals 14 residues. Germline-derived CDR1 and CDR2 are KGHSH and LQKENI. The CDR3, as DNA: TGTGCCAGCTCACCAGACAGACCATCCTACGAGCAGTACTTC. Residues: CASSPDRPSYEQYF.

The chain has TRBV9 and TRBJ1-3, with D hard to call. Germline CDR1 SGDLS, CDR2 YYNGEE. This CDR3 has 17 residues. The ends were cut back, 6 bases at V and 0 bases at J, with 19 bases in the middle. CDR3 amino acids: CASNDGLPGISGNTIYF. CDR3 sequence (DNA): TGTGCCAGCAACGACGGACTGCCGGGGATCTCTGGAAACACCATATATTTT.

The DNA for the CDR3 is TGTGCCAGCAGTTCAACAGGGATGGGGGGCTACACCTTC. Translating it yields CASSSTGMGGYTF. This chain links TRBV27 with TRBJ1-2; D may be TRBD1 (6 bases). Germline assignment: CDR1 MNHEY and CDR2 SMNVEV (reference sequence). The CDR3 runs to 13 residues. V shed 4 bases and J shed 8 bases, with 14 bases lying between them.

The CDR3 DNA reads as TGTGCCAGCAAACTACCGCAAGAGACCCAGTACTTC. Its protein is CASKLPQETQYF. The chain is built from TRBV6-5 and TRBJ2-5; D is ambiguous. The CDR3 has 12 residues. Between the trimmed V and J ends, which lost 7 bases and 2 bases, there was a span of 8 bases. Germline V gene sequence: CDR1 MNHEY, CDR2 SVGAGI.

This clone was counted once. The chain combines TRBV5-1 with TRBJ2-5; D may be TRBD2 (6 bases). The end of the DNA is better explained by TRBJ2-7, so the J call may be wrong. Germline values: CDR1 SGHRS, CDR2 YFSETQ. The CDR3 covers 12 residues. The CDR3 DNA follows: TGCGCCAGCAGCCACCCGGGGGACGAGCAGTACTTC. Residues: CASSHPGDEQYF.

The rearrangement links TRBV6-4 to TRBJ1-6; the D gene is possibly TRBD1 (6 bases). V lost 6 bases, J lost 5 bases, and 14 bases lay in between. CDR3 length equals 15 residues. Germline V gene sequence: CDR1 MRHNA, CDR2 SNTAGT. The CDR3 DNA sequence: TGTGCCAGCAGGGACAGCAACCTCAATAATTCACCCCTCCACTTT. It codes for CASRDSNLNNSPLHF.

The V and J genes are TRBV5-4 and TRBJ2-1; no firm D call. Germline assignment: CDR1 SGHNT and CDR2 YYREEE (reference sequence). The CDR3 loop spans 14 amino acids. V gave up 4 bases and J gave up 0 bases, with 8 bases separating them. CDR3 nucleotide sequence: TGTGCCAGCAGCCCCCAGATCTCCTACAATGAGCAGTTCTTC. It encodes CASSPQISYNEQFF.

V is TRBV2 and J is TRBJ2-2; TRBD2 matches 9 bases. In germline, CDR1 is SNHLY, CDR2 FYNNEI. Unmatched junction bases numbered 3, after V lost 4 bases and J lost 3 bases. This CDR3 has 15 amino acids. The CDR3 bases are TGTGCCAGCAGTGGACTAGCGGCGGACACCGGGGAGCTGTTTTTT. Translation: CASSGLAADTGELFF.